This T cell receptor (beta chain) was retrieved from a study of blood T cells in healthy people across ages. Study observations and caveats: Strong correlation linked observed beta diversity and percent naive T cells. Aged donors had fewer naive CD4+ cells and lower diversity than long-lived donors.

The germline CDR1 and CDR2 sequences are MNHNS and SASEGT. The junction had 7 bases not matched to a gene; V was cut back by 4 bases and J by 0 bases. This CDR3 comprises 19 residues. Extraction of total RNA produced a minimum of 5 micrograms from each sample. Next came a second PCR, run for about 6 to 12 cycles, which used a sample-barcoded 5' primer along with a J-beta primer mix. MiXCR, applied by TCRdb to the 5' RACE reads, yields one record per CDR3 protein. The table lists about 830,000 distinct CDR3 sequences, 62% of them singletons, with 28% in the top ten. This clonotype was counted only a few times. Its target is unknown.

Sequencing was performed on blood. The receptor's source is a man aged 25 to 40 in good health. The chain joins TRBV6-1 to TRBJ2-1; TRBD2 aligns across 15 bases. CDR3 sequence (DNA): TGTGCCAGCAGTGGAGTCCCGGGACTAGCGGGGGGCTCCTACAATGAGCAGTTCTTC. This encodes CASSGVPGLAGGSYNEQFF.